These 9 T cell receptor beta chains were all obtained from the same sample, sequenced in a study of cytomegalovirus exposure and HLA in healthy donors. The primer mix had 60 Vbeta and 13 Jbeta primers. The protocol was immunoSEQ multiplex PCR, while the TCRdb copy is restricted to in-frame clones and leaves out a portion. The table lists roughly 150,000 clones, 68% of them singletons. The sample consisted of PBMCs. Every receptor here comes from a man aged 60 to 69 in good health and CMV-seronegative.

The chain is built from TRBV6-5 and TRBJ1-2; TRBD1 matches at 8 bases. Germline lookup yields CDR1 MNHEY and CDR2 SVGAGI. The CDR3 extends over 15 amino acids. V was pared by 0 bases and J by 2 bases, with 2 bases of the junction left unmatched. The CDR3 loop is CASSYSGQENYGYTF. The DNA of the CDR3 is TGTGCCAGCAGTTACTCGGGACAGGAAAACTATGGCTACACCTTC.

The chain couples TRBV5-4 to TRBJ2-3, with 7 bases that match TRBD2. V was pared by 0 bases and J by 4 bases, with 8 bases of the junction left unmatched. Per germline, CDR1 SGHNT and CDR2 YYREEE (reference sequence). The CDR3 has 16 residues. The CDR3 DNA sequence: TGTGCCAGCAGCTTGGCGCTCGGGGAGGGTGCAGATACGCAGTATTTT. Translation gives CASSLALGEGADTQYF.

The genes are TRBV28 and TRBJ2-5; weak D call: TRBD2 (6 bases). The V gene's germline CDR1 is MDHEN and CDR2 SYDVKM. Deletions cut 4 bases from V and 5 bases from J, with 20 bases between. The CDR3 contains 16 residues. The CDR3 coding sequence is TGTGCCAGCAGTTCAAGGGTACGGGAGTTTGAGGAGACCCAGTACTTC. The encoded protein is CASSSRVREFEETQYF. The entire variable domain, with the rest obtained from reference TRBV28 and TRBJ2-5, is as follows: DVKVTQSSRYLVKRTGEKVFLECVQDMDHENMFWYRQDPGLGLRLIYFSYDVKMKEKGDIPEGYSVSREKKERFSLILESASTNQTSMYLCASSSRVREFEETQYFGPGTRLLVL.

As concerns this clone: At one of its ends the junction is not consistent with the germline gene, which may arise from a read error. The rearrangement joins TRBV7-9 to TRBJ2-7; D is undetermined. CDR3 length: 16 residues. CDR1 SEHNR and CDR2 FQNEAQ come from the germline V gene (reference sequence). This CDR3 is CSSSLQGRLDAGEQYF. DNA of the CDR3: TGTTCCAGCAGCTTACAAGGCAGGTTAGACGCCGGCGAGCAGTACTTC.

Only a few counts were recorded for this clone. The chain is built from TRBV10-3 and TRBJ2-2, with 9 positions matching TRBD1. CDR3 size: 15 residues. J was trimmed by 7 bases and V by 7 bases; bases with no gene match: 10. The germline CDR1 and CDR2 sequences are ENHRY and SYGVKD. In nucleotides, the CDR3 is TGTGCCATCAACTCCGGGACAGGGACGGTCGGGGAGCTGTTTTTT. Translating gives CAINSGTGTVGELFF.

This clone was seen once. The CDR3 region has the DNA TGTGCCAGCCGAAGCGGGGTAACGCAGTATTTT. Translated, it gives CASRSGVTQYF. J is TRBJ2-3 and V is TRBV2, with 7 bases identical to TRBD2. The CDR3 is 11 residues long. Germline assignment: CDR1 SNHLY and CDR2 FYNNEI. After removal of 8 bases from V and 9 bases from J, the junction contained 5 bases not matched to a gene.

This clone was found a few times. The V gene is TRBV28, the J gene TRBJ2-7; 7 bases align to TRBD2. The V and J ends lost 5 bases and 3 bases, in that order; junction bases with no gene match: 7. The CDR3 totals 14 residues. Germline assignment: CDR1 MDHEN and CDR2 SYDVKM. The CDR3 region is CASSKGGSNYEQYF. The CDR3, as DNA: TGTGCCAGCAGTAAGGGCGGGAGCAACTACGAGCAGTACTTC. Full variable domain (outside the CDR3, taken from reference TRBV28 and TRBJ2-7): DVKVTQSSRYLVKRTGEKVFLECVQDMDHENMFWYRQDPGLGLRLIYFSYDVKMKEKGDIPEGYSVSREKKERFSLILESASTNQTSMYLCASSKGGSNYEQYFGPGTRLTVT.

The chain carries TRBV28 and TRBJ1-4; D gene ambiguous. Germline CDR1 and CDR2: MDHEN and SYDVKM. Trimming cost V 6 bases and J 0 bases, with 11 bases left between them. CDR3 length: 15 amino acids. CDR3 residues: CASRGSGATNEKLFF. CDR3 DNA sequence: TGTGCCAGCAGGGGTTCGGGTGCAACTAATGAAAAACTGTTTTTT.

In its sample, this clone was seen a few times. This chain links TRBV2 with TRBJ1-2; 7 nucleotides line up with TRBD1. V shed 6 bases and J 6 bases; nucleotides not matched to a gene: 10. Germline V gene sequence: CDR1 SNHLY, CDR2 FYNNEI. CDR3 length equals 14 residues. The CDR3 spells CASRVTGAGNGYTF. CDR3 DNA: TGTGCCAGCAGGGTCACAGGGGCGGGTAATGGCTACACCTTC. Full variable domain (remainder filled in from reference TRBV2 and TRBJ1-2): EPEVTQTPSHQVTQMGQEVILRCVPISNHLYFYWYRQILGQKVEFLVSFYNNEISEKSEIFDDQFSVERPDGSNFTLKIRSTKLEDSAMYFCASRVTGAGNGYTFGSGTRLTVV.